Below are 5 T cell receptor beta chains sequenced from a single sample in a study of OX40 agonist ivuxolimab in advanced cancers. Profiled with immunoSEQ multiplex PCR; TCRdb holds only in-frame clones, not every one. Among over 30,000 clones listed, around 80% were seen once. This material consisted of CD4+ or CD8+ T cells sorted from blood, taken in a trial of the OX40 agonist ivuxolimab. These receptors were taken from an adult with an advanced solid tumor such as melanoma, head and neck, liver or kidney cancer.

The rearrangement uses TRBV6-1 and TRBJ2-7; D may correspond to TRBD1 or TRBD2 (5 bases each). The CDR3 runs 13 residues. Germline CDR1 and CDR2: MNHNS and SASEGT. The V gene lost 5 bases and the J gene lost 3 bases, with 11 bases spanning the gap. The CDR3 region has the DNA TGTGCCAGCAGTTCGGGACGACACTACGAGCAGTACTTC. This codes for CASSSGRHYEQYF.

The V call is TRBV6-1, the J call TRBJ2-1, with TRBD1 matching over 7 bases. J gave up 3 bases and V 3 bases, and 8 bases lay outside the gene matches. The CDR3 has 16 residues. Germline assignment: CDR1 MNHNS and CDR2 SASEGT. The CDR3 reads CASSDYMTGRYNEQFF. For the CDR3, the DNA is TGTGCCAGCAGTGATTATATGACAGGGCGCTACAATGAGCAGTTCTTC.

This chain uses TRBV4-1 with TRBJ1-3; D is unresolved. Germline V gives CDR1 MGHRA, CDR2 YSYEKL. Trimming took 0 bases from V and 3 from J, leaving 12 bases between them. This CDR3 spans 16 amino acids. The CDR3 spells CASSQDHLGFGNTIYF. CDR3 nucleotide sequence: TGCGCCAGCAGCCAAGATCATTTAGGTTTTGGAAACACCATATATTTT.

The V and J genes are TRBV6-1 and TRBJ2-7; D is unresolved. The CDR3 extends over 13 amino acids. Germline V gene sequence: CDR1 MNHNS, CDR2 SASEGT. Trimming removed 2 bases at V and 8 bases at J, with 13 bases between. The CDR3 protein is CASSERAPPKQYF. DNA of the CDR3: TGTGCCAGCAGTGAAAGGGCTCCCCCAAAGCAGTACTTC.

The chain links TRBV7-3 to TRBJ2-1; D remains ambiguous. The ends were cut back, 6 bases at V and 5 bases at J, with 8 bases in the middle. Germline-derived CDR1 and CDR2 are SGHTA and FQGTGA. CDR3 length: 12 amino acids. This CDR3 is CASSYTDNEQFF. CDR3 nucleotides: TGTGCCAGCAGTTATACAGACAATGAGCAGTTCTTC.